These 18 T cell receptor beta chains were sequenced from one sample in a study of T cells in Graves' hyperthyroidism and ophthalmopathy. Amplified TCR beta CDR3 regions came from RNA transcripts. The TCR CDR3 first-round RT-PCR relied on the HTBI primer set. TCRdb ran MiXCR on the multiplex PCR reads and lists one entry per CDR3 protein. The sample lists around 620,000 distinct CDR3 sequences; about 43% were seen once. The specimen sequenced was peripheral blood or thyroid tissue (not recorded which). The receptors were sampled from an adult woman with Graves' disease, either hyperthyroidism or ophthalmopathy (not recorded which).

This clonotype has a count of ten or more. V and J are TRBV7-6 and TRBJ1-6; 8 nucleotides align to TRBD1. Germline V lookup: CDR1 SGHVS, CDR2 FNYEAQ. The CDR3 is 18 residues long. V trimming: 0 bases; J trimming: 7 bases; junction bases outside the gene matches: 11. The CDR3 spells CASSLASRGLLRNSPLHF. CDR3 sequence (DNA): TGTGCCAGCAGCTTAGCGTCCAGGGGGCTGCTGAGGAATTCACCCCTCCACTTT.

This clonotype appeared many times. The genes are TRBV6-5 and TRBJ1-2; 7 bases map to TRBD1. Trimming took 6 bases from V and 6 from J; bases not matched to a gene: 7. The germline V gene encodes CDR1 MNHEY and CDR2 SVGAGI. This CDR3 spans 13 amino acids. CDR3 protein: CASSRGQVNGYTF. Written as DNA, the CDR3 is TGTGCCAGCAGCCGCGGACAGGTCAATGGCTACACCTTC.

This clonotype showed up many times. The gene calls are TRBV6-5 and TRBJ1-1, with D perhaps matching TRBD1 (5 bases). CDR1 and CDR2 (germline): MNHEY, SVGAGI. This CDR3 is 14 amino acids long. The V gene lost 2 bases and the J gene lost 1 base, with 8 bases spanning the gap. This CDR3 is CASSYGAGNTEAFF. CDR3 nucleotides: TGTGCCAGCAGTTACGGGGCGGGGAACACTGAAGCTTTCTTT.

Ten or more counts support this clonotype. V usage is TRBV28 and J usage is TRBJ2-7; 8 positions match TRBD1. Germline loops: CDR1 MDHEN, CDR2 SYDVKM. The CDR3 totals 15 residues. The trim removed 4 bases at V and 6 bases at J, leaving 11 bases unmatched. CDR3 sequence reads: CASSSDPGGRVEQYF. As DNA, the CDR3 is TGTGCCAGCAGTTCAGACCCAGGGGGCAGGGTCGAGCAGTACTTC.

J is TRBJ1-3 and V is TRBV25-1; 8 positions match TRBD1. The V segment lost 5 bases and the J segment 0 bases; nucleotides outside the gene matches: 9. Germline lookup yields CDR1 MGHDK and CDR2 SYGVNS. The CDR3 is 17 residues long. For the CDR3, the DNA is TGTGCCAGCAGTTTGACACCTGGGACAGGCTCTGGAAACACCATATATTTT. Translating gives CASSLTPGTGSGNTIYF.

V gene TRBV7-9 combines with J gene TRBJ1-3; D may be TRBD1 (6 bases). The V end lost 5 bases, the J end lost 8 bases, and 25 bases lay between the germline ends. Germline CDR1 is SEHNR and CDR2 is FQNEAQ (reference sequence). The CDR3 spans 17 residues. CDR3 nucleotide sequence: TGTGCCAGCAGCCTCCTAGGGGGTACTCCGTATGGCTACACCATATATTTT. Encoded protein: CASSLLGGTPYGYTIYF.

This chain links TRBV11-2 with TRBJ2-1, with TRBD2 identical over 8 bases. CDR3 length equals 18 residues. Trimming took 2 bases from V and 7 from J; bases not matched to a gene: 16. The germline gives CDR1 SGHAT, CDR2 FQNNGV. CDR3 DNA sequence: TGTGCCAGCAGCTTATGGGCAAGTCGGGAGGGCCTCAAGAATGAGCAGTTCTTC. It is translated as CASSLWASREGLKNEQFF.

V and J are TRBV6-6 and TRBJ2-2; 12 bases align to TRBD1. This CDR3 is 17 amino acids long. The V gene end was trimmed by 4 bases and the J gene end by 7 bases; junction bases not matched to a gene: 10. The germline V gene has CDR1 MNHNY and CDR2 SVGAGI (reference sequence). The CDR3 coding sequence is TGTGCCAGCAGTTTATCGGGGGGACAGGGGGCTGTCGGGGAGCTGTTTTTT. This codes for CASSLSGGQGAVGELFF.

The CDR3 is CATSRTGNQPQHF. In DNA form, the CDR3 reads TGTGCCACCAGTCGGACAGGCAATCAGCCCCAGCATTTT. The chain is built from TRBV24-1 and TRBJ1-5, with D maybe TRBD1 (6 bases). Germline V CDR1 and CDR2: KGHDR, SFDVKD. This CDR3 is 13 amino acids long. With 6 bases removed from V and 2 bases from J, the gap between germline ends came to 7 bases.

This clonotype appeared many times. This sequence joins TRBV4-1 and TRBJ2-5; tentative D call: TRBD1 (6 bases). Germline V lookup: CDR1 MGHRA, CDR2 YSYEKL. CDR3 size: 14 residues. Trimming removed 3 bases from V and 4 bases from J, with 12 bases in between. The CDR3 protein is CASSQNRVRETQYF. DNA for the CDR3: TGCGCCAGCAGCCAGAACAGGGTTCGAGAGACCCAGTACTTC.

The chain employs TRBV6-1 and TRBJ1-1; D call uncertain. V lost 6 bases and J 6 bases, leaving 11 bases between the germline ends. This CDR3 spans 12 amino acids. Germline assignment: CDR1 MNHNS and CDR2 SASEGT. The CDR3 loop is CASSRAKPEAFF. The DNA for the CDR3 is TGTGCCAGCAGCCGGGCTAAACCTGAAGCTTTCTTT.

The chain joins TRBV24-1 to TRBJ1-2; D is possibly TRBD1 (6 bases). Trimming removed 3 bases at V and 4 bases at J, with 14 bases between. Germline values: CDR1 KGHDR, CDR2 SFDVKD. This CDR3 is 15 amino acids long. This chain's CDR3 is CATSDNPGQSYGYTF. CDR3 bases: TGTGCCACCAGTGATAACCCGGGACAAAGCTATGGCTACACCTTC.

This clonotype was recorded many times. The rearrangement joins TRBV7-2 to TRBJ2-5; D uncertain. Germline loops: CDR1 SGHTA, CDR2 FQGNSA. CDR3 size: 11 residues. Deletions cut 6 bases from V and 4 bases from J, with 6 bases between. CDR3 in amino acids: CASRLRETQYF. CDR3 nucleotides: TGTGCCAGCAGATTGAGAGAGACCCAGTACTTC.

The CDR3 DNA reads TGTGCCAGCAGGTATGGGGAGCAGTACGAGCAGTACTTC. This translates into CASRYGEQYEQYF. The chain combines TRBV11-2 with TRBJ2-7; maybe TRBD2 (5 bases). V lost 6 bases and J lost 4, with 13 bases in between. In germline, CDR1 is SGHAT, CDR2 FQNNGV. The CDR3 is made up of 13 amino acids.

The chain's CDR3 is CSVASWDTDTQYF. The CDR3 DNA sequence: TGCAGCGTGGCCTCTTGGGACACAGATACGCAGTATTTT. V and J are TRBV29-1 and TRBJ2-3; D gene ambiguous. Germline CDR1 is SQVTM and CDR2 is ANQGSEA. The CDR3 covers 13 residues. Deletions cut 6 bases from V and 2 bases from J, with 12 bases between.

This clonotype was seen ten or more times. The chain recombines TRBV10-3 with TRBJ2-2; TRBD1 matches at 8 bases. The germline gives CDR1 ENHRY, CDR2 SYGVKD. The CDR3 totals 17 residues. With 4 bases clipped from V and 3 bases from J, the junction kept 10 bases outside the gene matches. In DNA form, the CDR3 reads TGTGCCATCAGTGCCCTCATCAGGGGGCGGGACACCGGGGAGCTGTTTTTT. Residues: CAISALIRGRDTGELFF.

CDR3 sequence (DNA): TGCGCCAGCAGCGTGCTGGGGGCCGATCAGCCCCAGCATTTT. Encoded protein: CASSVLGADQPQHF. This rearrangement joins TRBV5-1 to TRBJ1-5; D possibly corresponds to TRBD1 (6 bases). Germline V gene sequence: CDR1 SGHRS, CDR2 YFSETQ. This CDR3 is 14 amino acids long. V gave up 4 bases and J gave up 5 bases, with 13 bases separating them.

This clonotype has only a few counts. This chain connects TRBV20-1 to TRBJ1-1; TRBD1 might be the D (5 bases). This CDR3 is built from 13 residues. The ends were cut back, 3 bases at V and 5 bases at J, with 13 bases in the middle. CDR1 is DFQATT and CDR2 is SNEGSKA in the germline V gene (reference sequence). CDR3 amino acids: CSARKTAETEAFF. CDR3 coding DNA: TGCAGTGCTAGGAAGACAGCCGAAACTGAAGCTTTCTTT.